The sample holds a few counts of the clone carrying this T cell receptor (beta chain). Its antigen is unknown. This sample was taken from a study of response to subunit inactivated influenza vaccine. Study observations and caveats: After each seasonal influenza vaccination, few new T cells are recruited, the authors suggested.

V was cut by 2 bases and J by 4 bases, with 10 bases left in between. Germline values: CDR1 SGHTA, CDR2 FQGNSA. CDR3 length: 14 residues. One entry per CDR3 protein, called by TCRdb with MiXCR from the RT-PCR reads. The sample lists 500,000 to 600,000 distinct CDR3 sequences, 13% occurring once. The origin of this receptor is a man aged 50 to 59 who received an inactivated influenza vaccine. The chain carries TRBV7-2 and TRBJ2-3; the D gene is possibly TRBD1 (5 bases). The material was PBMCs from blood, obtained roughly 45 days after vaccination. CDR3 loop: CASSLQSGPDTQYF. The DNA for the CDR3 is TGTGCCAGCAGCTTACAATCAGGGCCAGATACGCAGTATTTT.